These T cell receptor beta chains were read from a single sample in a study of T-cell reconstitution after alpha-beta-depleted transplantation in children. TCRdb reprocessed the PCR reads with MiXCR, giving one entry per CDR3 protein. The repertoire holds a few hundred thousand distinct CDR3 sequences, with around 13% as singletons. The material sequenced was PBMCs, mostly from graft donor cells, taken 360 days after TCRalphabeta/CD19-depleted stem cell transplant. These receptors were taken from a male patient between 10 and 17 years old who had a stem cell transplant for acute myeloid leukemia, so the T cells may come from the graft donor. The CDR3 runs from the conserved cysteine through the conserved F or W. The D gene is left open where the match is weak. Expanded clones are given a class, and other clones once, few, many or no size at all.

D gene,J gene,clone size,V gene,CDR3 protein,CDR3 DNA
TRBD1,TRBJ2-7,few,TRBV7-6,CASSFWTGSYEQYF,TGTGCCAGCAGTTTTTGGACAGGGTCCTACGAGCAGTACTTC
TRBD2,TRBJ2-7,many,TRBV11-2,CASSLVSLAGGFEIHEQYF,TGTGCCAGCAGCTTAGTTTCGCTAGCGGGAGGTTTTGAAATTCACGAGCAGTACTTC
.,TRBJ2-3,few,TRBV28,CASFPARWDTQYF,TGTGCCAGTTTCCCTGCACGCTGGGATACGCAGTATTTT
.,TRBJ2-2,.,TRBV5-1,CASSKTLNTGELFF,TGCGCCAGCAGCAAGACACTGAACACCGGGGAGCTGTTTTTT
TRBD1,TRBJ2-3,.,TRBV7-9,CASSLGTGTWSTDTQYF,TGTGCCAGCAGCCTTGGGACAGGGACCTGGTCCACAGATACGCAGTATTTT
.,TRBJ1-6,many,TRBV12-3/TRBV12-4,CASSLTGADSPLHF,TGTGCCAGCAGCCTAACCGGGGCCGACTCACCCCTCCACTTT
TRBD1,TRBJ2-7,many,TRBV28,CASSYTTGWRNEQYF,TGTGCCAGCAGTTATACGACAGGGTGGAGGAACGAGCAGTACTTC
TRBD1,TRBJ2-7,many,TRBV29-1,CSVEGRGPTYEQYF,TGCAGCGTTGAAGGCAGGGGGCCCACCTACGAGCAGTACTTC
TRBD1,TRBJ2-7,.,TRBV29-1,CSVRLRDRVREQYF,TGCAGCGTTCGCCTCCGGGACAGGGTGAGGGAGCAGTACTTC
TRBD2,TRBJ2-7,.,TRBV12-3/TRBV12-4,CASRKAGLVRGSYEQYF,TGTGCCAGCAGAAAAGCGGGACTAGTGAGGGGGTCCTACGAGCAGTACTTC
TRBD2,TRBJ2-1,many,TRBV5-5,CASLETAGAKWNEQFF,TGTGCCAGCCTTGAGACTGCGGGAGCAAAATGGAATGAGCAGTTCTTC